This T cell receptor (beta chain) is drawn from a study of control samples from healthy donors and cancer patients (dated by TCRdb to 2020 to 2022). V loses 1 base of germline sequence and J loses 5 bases, and the interval between the two ends is 14 bases. The CDR3, from cysteine to phenylalanine, totals 16 residues. The retained sequence is limited to the CDR3, 48 bases, with the frame set at the first base. In the germline V gene, CDR1 corresponds to MGHDK and CDR2 to SYGVNS. The library relied on the immunoSEQ multiplex PCR assay. In its TCRdb copy, this immuneACCESS table keeps in-frame sequences only and misses some clones. Where compared with another copy, unresolved V genes explain less than half of these, and the others have no known cause. This sample holds approximately 81,000 clones; approximately 94% were observed only once. The ten largest make up approximately 4.8% of the sample. In the case of this clone: It lacks a known antigen. Per-base qualities were not stored, and no clone one base away is much larger.

The rearrangement combines TRBV25-1 with TRBJ1-4; no D gene is confidently identified. The sequence was obtained from a woman under 30 in good health. Sequences were obtained from blood. Here the CDR3 is given as CASSESQPSENEKLFF. Here is the DNA: TGTGCCAGCAGTGAATCCCAGCCAAGCGAGAATGAAAAACTGTTTTTT.